A selection of T cell receptor beta chains follows, all from one sample in a study of blood T cell repertoires in COVID-19. Clones were sequenced by immunoSEQ multiplex PCR, and TCRdb holds only the in-frame ones, with some missing. The table shows roughly 360,000 clones, with roughly 77% occurring only once. Sequenced sample: peripheral blood. The receptors were gathered from a human donor with acute or convalescent COVID-19. The donor label of this sample is uncertain. CDR3s include the opening cysteine and the closing phenylalanine or tryptophan. Each record gives: CDR3 protein, CDR3 DNA, V gene, clone size, D gene, J gene. D genes are given only for firm matches. Clone size is not always given. Where it is, it says once, few, many or a class for expanded clones.

CASSLGGLAGSSYEQYF TGCGCCAGCAGCTTGGGGGGTCTAGCGGGGAGCTCCTACGAGCAGTACTTC TRBV5-1 once TRBD2 TRBJ2-7
CASSTSAGSSYNEQFF TGTGCCAGCAGTACCTCAGCGGGTAGCTCCTACAATGAGCAGTTCTTC TRBV27 . . TRBJ2-1
CASSQGLDREVEAFF TGCGCCAGCAGCCAAGGTCTGGACAGGGAGGTTGAAGCTTTCTTT TRBV4-1 . TRBD1 TRBJ1-1
CAWRITGRGFGNTIYF TGTGCCTGGAGAATTACGGGCAGGGGTTTTGGAAACACCATATATTTT TRBV30 . . TRBJ1-3
CASASGLAGTYNEQFF TGTGCTAGTGCCTCGGGACTAGCGGGGACTTACAATGAGCAGTTCTTC TRBV12-5 . TRBD2 TRBJ2-1
CASSPRGQVEKLFF TGTGCCAGCTCACCAAGGGGACAGGTTGAAAAACTGTTTTTT TRBV18 . TRBD1 TRBJ1-4
CAWSVQERGNTIYF TGTGCCTGGAGTGTACAAGAGAGGGGAAACACCATATATTTT TRBV30 . . TRBJ1-3
CASSDYGGTIYGYTF TGTGCCAGCTCAGATTACGGGGGAACGATCTATGGCTACACCTTC TRBV18 . . TRBJ1-2
CASSLFSGGDSPLHF TGTGCCAGCAGCTTATTTTCGGGGGGGGATTCACCCCTCCACTTT TRBV7-9 few . TRBJ1-6
CASSLSPFTGYGNTEAFF TGTGCCAGCAGCTTATCTCCATTTACAGGGTATGGGAACACTGAAGCTTTCTTT TRBV7-9 . . TRBJ1-1
CATSRGDVGAKAFF TGTGCCACCAGCAGAGGAGACGTTGGGGCGAAGGCTTTCTTT TRBV15 . . TRBJ1-1
CASSITGGPYEQYF TGTGCCAGTAGTATAACAGGGGGACCCTACGAGCAGTACTTC TRBV19 once TRBD1 TRBJ2-7
CASSLVVDEQYF TGTGCCAGCAGCTTAGTAGTGGACGAGCAGTACTTC TRBV7-9 . . TRBJ2-7
CASSPPRGSTSGDTQYF TGTGCCAGCTCACCACCAAGAGGGTCTACTAGCGGGGATACGCAGTATTTT TRBV18 . TRBD2 TRBJ2-3
CAWRTGTSGSEQYF TGTGCCTGGAGGACCGGGACTAGCGGCTCCGAGCAGTACTTC TRBV30 . TRBD2 TRBJ2-7
CATSRDGQSGANVLTF TGTGCCACCAGCAGGGACGGACAATCTGGGGCCAACGTCCTGACTTTC TRBV15 . . TRBJ2-6
CSASPPFQGNQPQHF TGCAGTGCTAGTCCCCCCTTCCAGGGGAATCAGCCCCAGCATTTT TRBV20-1 . . TRBJ1-5
CASSDVWRLNYGYTF TGTGCCAGCAGTGATGTGTGGCGACTCAACTATGGCTACACCTTC TRBV6-1 . . TRBJ1-2
CASSRQQAGGLYNEQFF TGTGCCAGCAGCCGACAGCAGGCAGGGGGCCTGTATAATGAGCAGTTCTTC TRBV6-4 once TRBD1 TRBJ2-1
CAWSVLSALHF TGTGCCTGGAGTGTACTTTCGGCCCTCCACTTT TRBV30 . . TRBJ1-6
CASSPPRAGGPQETQYF TGTGCCAGCAGCCCACCCCGAGCGGGGGGCCCCCAAGAGACCCAGTACTTC TRBV3-1/TRBV3-2 . TRBD2 TRBJ2-5
CASSPRGTRTYEQYF TGTGCCAGCAGTCCTAGGGGGACTAGAACTTACGAGCAGTACTTC TRBV6-5 . TRBD2 TRBJ2-7
CASSLGVTGNQPQHF TGTGCCAGCAGCTTAGGCGTGACAGGTAATCAGCCCCAGCATTTT TRBV7-8 . . TRBJ1-5
CASRERRDRDTYGYTF TGTGCCAGCAGAGAGCGCCGGGACAGAGACACCTATGGCTACACCTTC TRBV2 . TRBD1 TRBJ1-2
CASSQTYEQYF TGTGCCAGCAGTCAAACCTACGAGCAGTACTTC TRBV6-5 . . TRBJ2-7
CASSLLLGSGGNTIYF TGTGCCAGCAGCCTCCTGTTGGGCTCCGGAGGAAACACCATATATTTT TRBV4-2 . . TRBJ1-3
CASSPRNIKQGASGNTIYF TGTGCCAGCAGTCCCAGAAACATTAAACAGGGGGCCTCTGGAAACACCATATATTTT TRBV6-6 once TRBD1 TRBJ1-3
CASSPEGASGNEQFF TGTGCCAGCAGCCCCGAGGGGGCTTCGGGCAATGAGCAGTTCTTC TRBV5-6 . TRBD1 TRBJ2-1
CASSLGRGNMNTEAFF TGCGCCAGCAGCTTGGGCAGGGGAAACATGAACACTGAAGCTTTCTTT TRBV5-1 . . TRBJ1-1